This T cell receptor (beta chain) appears in the sequencing data of a study of identical twins. This clonotype was observed many times. Its specificity is not known. The limits of the CDR3 on the DNA are not certain, so only TCRdb's listed CDR3 is given. Donors were all healthy Caucasians. Germline V gene lookup returns CDR1 SGHDN and CDR2 FVKESK. 19 amino acids form the CDR3, both terminal residues included. Study-level findings and limits: Fewer insertions were carried by abundant cord blood beta clonotypes, but none was seen in memory repertoires. The presence of invariant MAIT and iNKT cells could partly confound analyses of zero-insertion sequences.

Using its own MiXCR run on the 5' RACE reads, TCRdb lists one record per CDR3 protein. The repertoire holds roughly 280,000 distinct CDR3 sequences, with roughly 8.6% as singletons. In addition, the sample was reused for a study of yellow fever vaccine responses in identical twins.

This TCR came from a young woman in good health. The sample taken for sequencing was CD8+ T cells sorted from blood. The chain recombines TRBV14 with TRBJ2-5; the D call in the table, TRBD1, was not verified against the DNA. CDR3 amino acids: CASSQAEGDRFYFGETQYF.